This T cell receptor (beta chain) derives from a study of memory CD8 T cells in hepatitis C reinfection. For the study at large: After reinfection, a couple of primary-infection resolvers became chronically infected.

Trimming at V came to 7 bases and at J to 4 bases, leaving 12 bases not matched to a gene. The CDR3 is 15 amino acids. Germline CDR1 ENHRY, CDR2 SYGVKD. Only a few counts were recorded for this clone. The time point denotes: peak reinfection, 3 to 8 weeks after reinfection detection. TCR sequencing was done directly ex vivo on sorted cells, without expansion in vitro. Here immunoSEQ multiplex PCR was the method, and the copy in TCRdb shows in-frame clones only, minus some. Altogether fewer than 50,000 clones are present, roughly 90% being singletons, with the ten largest covering more than 0.95%. The TCR was taken from a man in his late teens or twenties with hepatitis C virus infection. The gene calls are TRBV10-3 and TRBJ1-1; 7 bases align to TRBD1. The sequencing input was naive CD8+ T cells sorted from blood. DNA of the CDR3: TGTGCCATCACCGAAGGGTCAGGGGGAGGCACTGAAGCTTTCTTT. It yields the protein CAITEGSGGGTEAFF.